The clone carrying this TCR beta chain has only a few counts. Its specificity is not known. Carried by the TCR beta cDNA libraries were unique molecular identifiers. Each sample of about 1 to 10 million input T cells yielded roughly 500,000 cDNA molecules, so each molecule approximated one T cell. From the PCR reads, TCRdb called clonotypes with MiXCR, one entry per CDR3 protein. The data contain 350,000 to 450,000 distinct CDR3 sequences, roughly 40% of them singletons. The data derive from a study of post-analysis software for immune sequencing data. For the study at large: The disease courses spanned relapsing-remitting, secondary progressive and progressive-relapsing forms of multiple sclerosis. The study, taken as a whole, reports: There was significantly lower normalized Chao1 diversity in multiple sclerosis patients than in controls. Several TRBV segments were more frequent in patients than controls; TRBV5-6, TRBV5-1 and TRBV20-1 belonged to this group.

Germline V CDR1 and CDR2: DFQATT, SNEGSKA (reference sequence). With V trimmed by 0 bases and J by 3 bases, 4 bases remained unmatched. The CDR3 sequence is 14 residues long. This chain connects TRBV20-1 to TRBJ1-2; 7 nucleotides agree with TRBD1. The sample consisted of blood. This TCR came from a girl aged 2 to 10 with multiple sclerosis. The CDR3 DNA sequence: TGCAGTGCTAGAGATTCGACAGGGCACTATGGCTACACCTTC. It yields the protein CSARDSTGHYGYTF.